The 18 T cell receptor beta chains below all came from one sample that was sequenced in a study of T cell responses to AZD1222 COVID-19 vaccine. The method was immunoSEQ multiplex PCR; TCRdb's version includes in-frame clones alone and lacks a portion of them. The sample shows 75,000 to 95,000 clones, 70% to 90% of them seen only once. Sequences were derived from peripheral blood, sampled on day 0 of AZD1222 vaccination. These receptors originate from an adult in good health.

This clone appeared a few times. The CDR3 DNA is TGCGCCAGCAGCTCCAGCATTAACTATGGCTACACCTTC. Residues: CASSSSINYGYTF. The V gene is TRBV5-1, the J gene TRBJ1-2, with D unresolved. CDR1 and CDR2 (germline): SGHRS, YFSETQ. V was pared by 3 bases and J by 1 base, with 7 bases between. The CDR3 sequence is 13 residues long. Complete variable domain (other parts from reference TRBV5-1 and TRBJ1-2): KAGVTQTPRYLIKTRGQQVTLSCSPISGHRSVSWYQQTPGQGLQFLFEYFSETQRNKGNFPGRFSGRQFSNSRSEMNVSTLELGDSALYLCASSSSINYGYTFGSGTRLTVV.

The chain is built from TRBV6-5 and TRBJ1-3; tentatively, D is TRBD1 (5 bases). With 2 bases removed from V and 0 bases from J, the gap between germline ends came to 8 bases. Germline values: CDR1 MNHEY, CDR2 SVGAGI. This CDR3 region has 15 residues. The chain's CDR3 is CASSYGRVSGNTIYF. DNA of the CDR3: TGTGCCAGCAGTTACGGCAGGGTCTCTGGAAACACCATATATTTT.

The genes are TRBV7-9 and TRBJ1-1, with 9 bases lining up with TRBD1. This CDR3 has 15 amino acids. Germline CDR1 reads SEHNR; CDR2 reads FQNEAQ (reference sequence). The J segment lost 3 bases and the V segment lost 5 bases, leaving 7 bases of the junction unmatched. CDR3 loop: CASSRWTGDYTEAFF. The CDR3 nucleotides read TGTGCCAGCAGCCGGTGGACAGGGGATTACACTGAAGCTTTCTTT.

The chain recombines TRBV29-1 with TRBJ2-3; D may correspond to TRBD1 or TRBD2 (5 bases each). Germline lookup yields CDR1 SQVTM and CDR2 ANQGSEA. CDR3 length: 15 amino acids. V shed 3 bases and J shed 6 bases, with 19 bases lying between them. CDR3 residues: CSVDGVQKGSDTQYF. Written as DNA, the CDR3 is TGCAGCGTTGACGGGGTACAAAAGGGGTCTGATACGCAGTATTTT.

The CDR3 nucleotides are TGCGCCAGCAGCTTGGATGGGCGCTGGAACACCGGGGAGCTGTTTTTT. Amino acids: CASSLDGRWNTGELFF. The chain couples TRBV5-1 to TRBJ2-2; D is unresolved. The CDR3 runs 16 residues. CDR1 SGHRS and CDR2 YFSETQ come from the germline V gene. V was trimmed by 0 bases and J by 1 base, leaving 10 bases between them.

The gene calls are TRBV29-1 and TRBJ1-2, with no clear D. The length of the CDR3 is 14 residues. V shed 4 bases and J shed 4 bases, with 16 bases lying between them. CDR1 and CDR2 (germline): SQVTM, ANQGSEA. The CDR3 reads CSVVSTPFSYGYTF. CDR3 DNA sequence: TGCAGCGTTGTGTCGACTCCCTTCAGCTATGGCTACACCTTC.

The chain recombines TRBV19 with TRBJ2-1; D is ambiguous. V was shortened by 4 bases and J by 0 bases, with 7 bases between the two germline ends. CDR1 LNHDA and CDR2 SQIVND come from the germline V gene (reference sequence). The CDR3 contains 14 residues. CDR3 coding DNA: TGTGCCAGTAGTAACGGGTACTCCTACAATGAGCAGTTCTTC. This codes for CASSNGYSYNEQFF.

This clone has only one observation. The chain recombines TRBV12-3 or TRBV12-4 with TRBJ1-6; D not resolved. Trimming stripped 6 bases from V and 9 bases from J, with 12 bases between. The CDR3 extends over 13 amino acids. CDR3 nucleotide sequence: TGTGCCAGCAGATCCCGGACTGCTTCACCCCTCCACTTT. Translated: CASRSRTASPLHF.

The gene calls are TRBV19 and TRBJ1-2, with D uncertain. V was pared by 5 bases and J by 8 bases, with 18 bases between. This CDR3 is 14 amino acids long. CDR1 and CDR2 (germline): LNHDA, SQIVND (reference sequence). CDR3: CASSLTLEAIGYTF. CDR3 DNA sequence: TGTGCCAGTAGTCTGACACTGGAGGCGATCGGCTACACCTTC.

This chain uses TRBV12-3 or TRBV12-4 with TRBJ2-7; D is ambiguous. This CDR3 region has 11 residues. Trimming pared 3 bases from V and 5 bases from J, leaving 5 bases between. In DNA, the CDR3 is TGTGCCAGCAGTTTTTTGGACGAGCAGTACTTC. It specifies CASSFLDEQYF.

This clone was detected a few times. This chain uses TRBV2 with TRBJ2-2, with 9 bases matching TRBD1. Trimming at V came to 3 bases and at J to 7 bases, leaving 6 bases not matched to a gene. Germline loops: CDR1 SNHLY, CDR2 FYNNEI. This CDR3 region has 15 residues. In DNA, the CDR3 is TGTGCCAGCAGTGAGATACAGGGGGCGCGCGGGGAGCTGTTTTTT. This sequence encodes CASSEIQGARGELFF.

V and J are TRBV18 and TRBJ2-1; 14 bases line up with TRBD2. J gave up 10 bases and V 6 bases, and 5 bases lay outside the gene matches. Per germline, CDR1 KGHSH and CDR2 LQKENI. The CDR3 runs to 14 residues. CDR3 in amino acids: CASSGTSGGREQFF. CDR3 nucleotide sequence: TGTGCCAGCTCGGGGACTAGCGGGGGCCGAGAGCAGTTCTTC.

The rearrangement links TRBV6-1 to TRBJ1-2; tentative D call: TRBD1 (5 bases). This CDR3 region has 15 residues. The V and J ends lost 0 bases and 8 bases respectively, with 16 bases between them. Germline CDR1 and CDR2: MNHNS and SASEGT. CDR3 in amino acids: CASSEAASWGAGYTF. CDR3 nucleotides: TGTGCCAGCAGTGAAGCTGCATCGTGGGGCGCCGGCTACACCTTC.

This chain uses TRBV7-9 with TRBJ1-3, with D possibly matching TRBD1 (5 bases). Germline V CDR1 and CDR2: SEHNR, FQNEAQ (reference sequence). Trimming removed 8 bases from V and 0 bases from J, with 11 bases in between. The length of the CDR3 is 14 residues. Written as DNA, the CDR3 is TGTGCCAGCGCCGACAGATTCTCTGGAAACACCATATATTTT. Its translation: CASADRFSGNTIYF.

The rearrangement joins TRBV28 to TRBJ1-5; no reliable D call. Germline CDR1 is MDHEN and CDR2 is SYDVKM. This CDR3 contains 13 residues. V lost 6 bases to trimming and J lost 3 bases, with 9 bases between them. CDR3 sequence reads: CASRPGPNQPQHF. In nucleotides, the CDR3 is TGTGCCAGCAGGCCGGGTCCCAATCAGCCCCAGCATTTT.

The genes are TRBV19 and TRBJ1-1; tentatively, D is TRBD1 (5 bases). This CDR3 has 15 amino acids. Germline lookup yields CDR1 LNHDA and CDR2 SQIVND (reference sequence). Trimming removed 5 bases from V and 3 bases from J, with 16 bases in between. The CDR3 DNA reads TGTGCCAGTAGTCCCTGGGGCAGGGCGGACACTGAAGCTTTCTTT. Its translation is CASSPWGRADTEAFF.

The chain uses TRBV14 and TRBJ2-3; D gene uncertain. With 4 bases removed from V and 0 bases from J, the gap between germline ends came to 5 bases. Germline V gene lookup returns CDR1 SGHDN and CDR2 FVKESK. The CDR3 consists of 13 residues. CDR3 coding DNA: TGTGCCAGCAGCCTCCAAAGCACAGATACGCAGTATTTT. Translation gives CASSLQSTDTQYF.

This sequence joins TRBV4-1 and TRBJ2-7; 11 bases line up with TRBD2. Germline CDR1 reads MGHRA; CDR2 reads YSYEKL. The V segment lost 2 bases and the J segment 2 bases; nucleotides outside the gene matches: 14. The CDR3 consists of 19 residues. CDR3 loop: CASSQSPGTSGPSPYEQYF. CDR3 nucleotide sequence: TGCGCCAGCAGCCAAAGCCCAGGGACTAGCGGTCCAAGCCCCTACGAGCAGTACTTC.